In this sample, the clone carrying this T cell receptor beta chain turned up once. The study ran its PCR with 60 Vbeta and 13 Jbeta primers. Here immunoSEQ multiplex PCR was the method, and the copy in TCRdb shows in-frame clones only, minus some. The sample includes roughly 170,000 clones, roughly four fifths of them seen just once. The data were obtained in a study of cytomegalovirus exposure and HLA in healthy donors. Germline lookup yields CDR1 MGHRA and CDR2 YSYEKL. Trimming stripped 1 base from V and 5 bases from J, with 4 bases between. This CDR3 has 12 residues. Sequenced material: PBMCs. V and J are TRBV4-1 and TRBJ2-3, with unresolved D. The receptor was derived from a female donor in good health and CMV-seronegative. The CDR3 DNA follows: TGCGCCAGCAGCCAAGTTCGAGATACGCAGTATTTT. Residues: CASSQVRDTQYF.